These 10 T cell receptor beta chains share one sample of origin, sequenced in a study of cytomegalovirus exposure and HLA in healthy donors. The PCR was carried out with 60 Vbeta primers and 13 Jbeta primers. Repertoires were generated with immunoSEQ multiplex PCR, while TCRdb's copy carries only in-frame clones and drops some. The sample lists fewer than 250,000 clones; about 82% were seen once. Sequenced sample: PBMCs. The origin of the receptors is a man under 40 in good health and CMV-seronegative.

V usage is TRBV7-2 and J usage is TRBJ2-1, with D unclear. This CDR3 has 16 residues. With 3 bases removed from V and 0 bases from J, the gap between germline ends came to 12 bases. CDR1 SGHTA and CDR2 FQGNSA come from the germline V gene. The CDR3 protein is CASSLAKLNSYNEQFF. In nucleotides, the CDR3 is TGTGCCAGCAGCTTGGCAAAACTAAACTCCTACAATGAGCAGTTCTTC.

This rearrangement joins TRBV7-2 to TRBJ2-1; the match to TRBD1 covers 7 bases. Germline CDR1 SGHTA, CDR2 FQGNSA. The V segment lost 3 bases and the J segment 10 bases; nucleotides outside the gene matches: 12. The CDR3 contains 15 residues. CDR3 region: CASSFNSGTAKEQFF. The CDR3 nucleotides are TGTGCCAGCAGCTTCAACTCCGGGACAGCAAAGGAGCAGTTCTTC.

The table lists this clone with a count of one. The chain uses TRBV10-3 and TRBJ1-1; D gene uncertain. Trimming left V 3 bases short and J 1 base short, with 9 bases between. The CDR3 covers 14 residues. Germline V gene sequence: CDR1 ENHRY, CDR2 SYGVKD. The CDR3 DNA reads as TGTGCCATCAGTGATAATCCAGGGAACACTGAAGCTTTCTTT. Protein sequence: CAISDNPGNTEAFF.

V is TRBV7-3 and J is TRBJ2-3; TRBD1 might be the D (6 bases). Trimming cost V 3 bases and J 2 bases, with 12 bases left between them. CDR3 size: 15 residues. Germline-derived CDR1 and CDR2 are SGHTA and FQGTGA. The CDR3 bases are TGTGCCAGCAGCTTTGGGGGCCGGTACACAGATACGCAGTATTTT. Translation: CASSFGGRYTDTQYF. The full variable domain, its missing parts supplied by reference TRBV7-3 and TRBJ2-3, is GAGVSQTPSNKVTEKGKYVELRCDPISGHTALYWYRQSLGQGPEFLIYFQGTGAADDSGLPNDRFFAVRPEGSVSTLKIQRTERGDSAVYLCASSFGGRYTDTQYFGPGTRLTVL.

This clone came up a few times. The chain couples TRBV19 to TRBJ1-5; 11 nucleotides line up with TRBD1. V was clipped by 5 bases and J by 6 bases; unmatched bases: 6. The CDR3 has 15 amino acids. Germline loops: CDR1 LNHDA, CDR2 SQIVND (reference sequence). This chain's CDR3 is CASSSRDRGGQPQHF. DNA for the CDR3: TGTGCCAGTAGTTCTCGGGACAGGGGGGGTCAGCCCCAGCATTTT.

The J gene is TRBJ2-5, the V gene TRBV5-4, with 7 nucleotides matching TRBD2. Germline CDR1 and CDR2: SGHNT and YYREEE (reference sequence). The CDR3 has 14 amino acids. Germline trimming cut 0 bases from V and 5 bases from J; bases unmatched to any gene: 4. The DNA for the CDR3 is TGTGCCAGCAGCTTGGGGCGGGGGAGGGAGACCCAGTACTTC. Translated: CASSLGRGRETQYF.

Comment on this clone: Other nucleotide sequences from this sample produce the same CDR3. This chain links TRBV6-1 with TRBJ1-5; D uncertain. The CDR3 consists of 13 residues. Trimming cost V 3 bases and J 1 base, with 4 bases left between them. Germline assignment: CDR1 MNHNS and CDR2 SASEGT. The CDR3: CASSERSNQPQHF. The CDR3 nucleotides read TGTGCCAGCAGTGAGAGAAGCAATCAGCCCCAGCATTTT.

The V gene is TRBV5-1, the J gene TRBJ2-1; 8 bases are shared with TRBD1. The CDR3 totals 15 residues. Germline V gene data show CDR1 as SGHRS and CDR2 as YFSETQ. The trim removed 0 bases at V and 8 bases at J, leaving 7 bases unmatched. The CDR3 sequence is CASSLGTGSIDEQFF. The CDR3 DNA sequence: TGCGCCAGCAGCTTGGGGACAGGGAGTATCGATGAGCAGTTCTTC.

V gene TRBV2 combines with J gene TRBJ1-6; no clear D. The CDR3 loop spans 13 amino acids. Trimming stripped 4 bases from V and 14 bases from J, with 15 bases between. CDR1 and CDR2 from the germline V gene are SNHLY and FYNNEI. CDR3 nucleotide sequence: TGTGCCAGCAGTGGGTCCCCCGGAGCGGCCCTCCACTTT. This encodes CASSGSPGAALHF.

This sequence joins TRBV19 and TRBJ2-1, with D possibly being TRBD2 (5 bases). Germline CDR1 reads LNHDA; CDR2 reads SQIVND (reference sequence). The CDR3 is made up of 16 amino acids. V was clipped by 0 bases and J by 1 base, with 10 bases between them. CDR3 loop: CASSIDASGSYNEQFF. CDR3 coding DNA: TGTGCCAGTAGTATAGATGCTTCGGGATCCTACAATGAGCAGTTCTTC.